This T cell receptor (beta chain) is from a study of OX40 agonist ivuxolimab in advanced cancers. Findings and limits, study-wide: Also present in some nonresponders was a low level of normalized T-cell clonal expansion. Averaged across samples, CD8+ T cells carried more expanded clones than CD4+ did. Dosing at 0.1 to 3.0 mg/kg was accompanied by clonal expansion of CD4+ and CD8+ blood T cells by week 6.

The germline gives CDR1 SGHVS, CDR2 FNYEAQ. This CDR3 has 15 amino acids. Trimming cost V 1 base and J 5 bases, with 14 bases left between them. Method: immunoSEQ multiplex PCR; TCRdb's copy keeps in-frame clones and lacks some. The repertoire consists of fewer than 45,000 clones, with roughly 90% occurring once and the leading ten covering around 0.6%. To note about this clone: The antigen is not known.

Prior autoimmune disease or systemic immunosuppression barred patients. The sample consisted of CD4+ or CD8+ T cells sorted from blood, taken in a trial of the OX40 agonist ivuxolimab. The source is an adult with an advanced solid tumor such as melanoma, head and neck, liver or kidney cancer. The chain combines TRBV7-6 with TRBJ1-2, with a weak D call TRBD1 (5 bases). The CDR3 coding sequence is TGTGCCAGCAGCTTAGGGGGCCAGTTCGATTATGGCTACACCTTC. It codes for CASSLGGQFDYGYTF.